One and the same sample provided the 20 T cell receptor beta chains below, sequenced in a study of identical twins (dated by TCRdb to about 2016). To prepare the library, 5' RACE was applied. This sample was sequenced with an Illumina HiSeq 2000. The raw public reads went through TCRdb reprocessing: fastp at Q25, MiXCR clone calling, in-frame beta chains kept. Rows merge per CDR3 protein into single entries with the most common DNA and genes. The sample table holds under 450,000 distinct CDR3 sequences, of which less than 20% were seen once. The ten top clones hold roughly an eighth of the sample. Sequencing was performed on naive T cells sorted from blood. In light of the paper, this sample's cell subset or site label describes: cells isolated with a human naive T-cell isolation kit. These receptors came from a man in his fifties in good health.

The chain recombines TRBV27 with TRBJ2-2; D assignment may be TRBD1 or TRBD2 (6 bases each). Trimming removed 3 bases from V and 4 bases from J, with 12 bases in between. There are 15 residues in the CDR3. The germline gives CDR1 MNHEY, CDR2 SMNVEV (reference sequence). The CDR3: CASSLGGPITGELFF. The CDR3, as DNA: TGTGCCAGCAGTTTGGGGGGCCCAATCACCGGGGAGCTGTTTTTT.

The CDR3 protein is CASRALAPDIQYF. The CDR3 DNA sequence: TGTGCCAGCAGGGCTCTTGCTCCGGACATTCAGTACTTC. The chain links TRBV6-6 to TRBJ2-4, with unresolved D. Trimming left V 6 bases short and J 8 bases short, with 14 bases between. The CDR3 extends over 13 amino acids. Per germline, CDR1 MNHNY and CDR2 SVGAGI (reference sequence).

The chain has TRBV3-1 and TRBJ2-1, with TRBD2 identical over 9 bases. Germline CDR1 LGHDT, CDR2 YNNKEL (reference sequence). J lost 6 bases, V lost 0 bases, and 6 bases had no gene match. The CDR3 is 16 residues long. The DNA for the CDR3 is TGTGCCAGCAGCCAAGATATCGGCGGGGGGGCCAATGAGCAGTTCTTC. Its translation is CASSQDIGGGANEQFF.

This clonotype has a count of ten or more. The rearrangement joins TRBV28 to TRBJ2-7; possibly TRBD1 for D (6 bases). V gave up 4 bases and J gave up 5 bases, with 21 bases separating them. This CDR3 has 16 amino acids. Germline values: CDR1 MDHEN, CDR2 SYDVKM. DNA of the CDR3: TGTGCCAGCAGTTCCTACCGGAACAGGGCCGAGGACGAGCAGTACTTC. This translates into CASSSYRNRAEDEQYF.

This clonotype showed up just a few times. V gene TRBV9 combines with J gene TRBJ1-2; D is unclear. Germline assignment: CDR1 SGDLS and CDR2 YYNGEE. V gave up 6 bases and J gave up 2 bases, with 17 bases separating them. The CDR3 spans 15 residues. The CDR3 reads CASNPVLARNYGYTF. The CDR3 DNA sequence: TGTGCCAGCAATCCGGTTTTGGCAAGGAACTATGGCTACACCTTC.

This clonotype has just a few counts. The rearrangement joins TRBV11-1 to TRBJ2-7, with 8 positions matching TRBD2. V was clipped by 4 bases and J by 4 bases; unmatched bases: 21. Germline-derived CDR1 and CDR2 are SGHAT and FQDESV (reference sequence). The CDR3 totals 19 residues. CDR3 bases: TGTGCCAGCAGCTCCGCCAGGACCATACTAGCGGAGGGCCTTTACGAGCAGTACTTC. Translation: CASSSARTILAEGLYEQYF.

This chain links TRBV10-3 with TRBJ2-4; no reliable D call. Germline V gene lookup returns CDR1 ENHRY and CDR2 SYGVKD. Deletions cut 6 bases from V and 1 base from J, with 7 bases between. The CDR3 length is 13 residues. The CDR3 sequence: CAISVDAKNIQYF. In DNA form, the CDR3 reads TGTGCCATCAGCGTGGACGCCAAAAACATTCAGTACTTC.

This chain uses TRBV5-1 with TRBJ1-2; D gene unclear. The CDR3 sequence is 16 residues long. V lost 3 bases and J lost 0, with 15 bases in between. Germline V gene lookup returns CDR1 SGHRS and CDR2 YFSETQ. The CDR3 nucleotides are TGCGCCAGCAGCTACTCTGACCTGGAGGCTAACTATGGCTACACCTTC. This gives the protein CASSYSDLEANYGYTF.

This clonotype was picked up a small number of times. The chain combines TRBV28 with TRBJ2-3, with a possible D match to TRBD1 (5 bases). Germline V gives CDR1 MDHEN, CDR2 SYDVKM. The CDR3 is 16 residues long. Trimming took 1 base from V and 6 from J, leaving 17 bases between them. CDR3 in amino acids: CASSLFPGQSWDTQYF. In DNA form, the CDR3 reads TGTGCCAGCAGTTTATTCCCAGGGCAAAGCTGGGATACGCAGTATTTT.

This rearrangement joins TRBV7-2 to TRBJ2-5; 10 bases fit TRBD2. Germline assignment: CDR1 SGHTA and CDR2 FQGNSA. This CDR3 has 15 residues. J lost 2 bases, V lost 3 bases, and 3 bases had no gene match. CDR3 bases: TGTGCCAGCAGCTTGGGACTAGCGAGTCAAGAGACCCAGTACTTC. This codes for CASSLGLASQETQYF.

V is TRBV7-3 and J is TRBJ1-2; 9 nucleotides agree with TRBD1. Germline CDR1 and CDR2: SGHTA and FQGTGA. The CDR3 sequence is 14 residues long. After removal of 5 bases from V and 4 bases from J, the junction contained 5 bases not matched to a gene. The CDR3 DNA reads TGTGCCAGCAGCGAGACAGGGGGATTCTATGGCTACACCTTC. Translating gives CASSETGGFYGYTF.

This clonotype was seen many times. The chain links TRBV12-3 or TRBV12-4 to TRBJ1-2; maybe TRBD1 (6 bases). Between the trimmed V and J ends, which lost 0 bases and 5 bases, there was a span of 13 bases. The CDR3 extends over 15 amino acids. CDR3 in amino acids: CASSLALARGYGYTF. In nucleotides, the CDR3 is TGTGCCAGCAGTTTAGCGCTGGCCAGGGGTTATGGCTACACCTTC.

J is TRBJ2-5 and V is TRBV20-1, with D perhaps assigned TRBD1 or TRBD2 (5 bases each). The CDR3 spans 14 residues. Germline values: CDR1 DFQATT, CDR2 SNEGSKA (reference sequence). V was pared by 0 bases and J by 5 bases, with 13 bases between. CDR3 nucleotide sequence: TGCAGTGCTAGAGATCCGGGACGCGTGGAGACCCAGTACTTC. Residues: CSARDPGRVETQYF.

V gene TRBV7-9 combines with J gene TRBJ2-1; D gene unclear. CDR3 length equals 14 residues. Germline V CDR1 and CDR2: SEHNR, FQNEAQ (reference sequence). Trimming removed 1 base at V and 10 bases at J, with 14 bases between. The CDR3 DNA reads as TGTGCCAGCAGCTTAGTCCTCACGCTCCCCGAGCAGTTCTTC. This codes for CASSLVLTLPEQFF. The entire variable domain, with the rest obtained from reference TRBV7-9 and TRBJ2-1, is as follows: DTGVSQNPRHKITKRGQNVTFRCDPISEHNRLYWYRQTLGQGPEFLTYFQNEAQLEKSRLLSDRFSAERPKGSFSTLEIQRTEQGDSAMYLCASSLVLTLPEQFFGPGTRLTVL.

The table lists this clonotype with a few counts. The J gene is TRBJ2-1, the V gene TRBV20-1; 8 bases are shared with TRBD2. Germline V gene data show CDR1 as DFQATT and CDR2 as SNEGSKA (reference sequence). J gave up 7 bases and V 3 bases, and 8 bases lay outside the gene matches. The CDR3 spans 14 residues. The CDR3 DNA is TGCAGTGCTAGTGGCGGGACTAGACCGAATGAGCAGTTCTTC. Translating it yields CSASGGTRPNEQFF.

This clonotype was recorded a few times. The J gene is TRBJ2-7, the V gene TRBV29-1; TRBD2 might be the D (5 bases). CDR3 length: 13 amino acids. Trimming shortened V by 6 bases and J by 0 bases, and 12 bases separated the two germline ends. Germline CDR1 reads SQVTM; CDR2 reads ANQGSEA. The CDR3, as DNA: TGCAGCGTGTGTCCGGACTCCTCCTACGAGCAGTACTTC. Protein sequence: CSVCPDSSYEQYF.

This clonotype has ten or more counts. CDR3 bases: TGCGCCAGCAGCTCCTCCGGGACAGGGGTTTTGAATGAGCAGTTCTTC. Its translation: CASSSSGTGVLNEQFF. The V gene is TRBV5-1, the J gene TRBJ2-1, with 10 bases that match TRBD1. With 3 bases clipped from V and 7 bases from J, the junction kept 10 bases outside the gene matches. Looked up from germline, CDR1 is SGHRS and CDR2 is YFSETQ. The CDR3 contains 16 residues.

The chain's CDR3 is CASSQNEGRETYEQYF. CDR3 nucleotide sequence: TGTGCCAGCAGCCAAAATGAGGGCAGGGAAACCTACGAGCAGTACTTC. V gene TRBV3-1 combines with J gene TRBJ2-7; D tentatively reads TRBD1 or TRBD2 (5 bases each). Germline V lookup: CDR1 LGHDT, CDR2 YNNKEL (reference sequence). V was clipped by 2 bases and J by 2 bases, with 16 bases between them. This CDR3 has 16 amino acids.

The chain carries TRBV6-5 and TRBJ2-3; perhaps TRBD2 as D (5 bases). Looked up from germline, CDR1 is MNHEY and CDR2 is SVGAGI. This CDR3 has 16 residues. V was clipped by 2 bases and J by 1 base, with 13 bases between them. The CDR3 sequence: CASSYPTAGRTDTQYF. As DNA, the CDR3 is TGTGCCAGCAGTTACCCTACCGCGGGCCGCACAGATACGCAGTATTTT.

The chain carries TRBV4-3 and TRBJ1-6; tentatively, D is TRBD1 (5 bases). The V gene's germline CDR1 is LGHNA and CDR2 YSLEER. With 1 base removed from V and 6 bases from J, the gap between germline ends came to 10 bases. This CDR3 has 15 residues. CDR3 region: CASSQVPGTNSPLHF. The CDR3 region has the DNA TGCGCCAGCAGCCAAGTTCCAGGGACTAATTCACCCCTCCACTTT.